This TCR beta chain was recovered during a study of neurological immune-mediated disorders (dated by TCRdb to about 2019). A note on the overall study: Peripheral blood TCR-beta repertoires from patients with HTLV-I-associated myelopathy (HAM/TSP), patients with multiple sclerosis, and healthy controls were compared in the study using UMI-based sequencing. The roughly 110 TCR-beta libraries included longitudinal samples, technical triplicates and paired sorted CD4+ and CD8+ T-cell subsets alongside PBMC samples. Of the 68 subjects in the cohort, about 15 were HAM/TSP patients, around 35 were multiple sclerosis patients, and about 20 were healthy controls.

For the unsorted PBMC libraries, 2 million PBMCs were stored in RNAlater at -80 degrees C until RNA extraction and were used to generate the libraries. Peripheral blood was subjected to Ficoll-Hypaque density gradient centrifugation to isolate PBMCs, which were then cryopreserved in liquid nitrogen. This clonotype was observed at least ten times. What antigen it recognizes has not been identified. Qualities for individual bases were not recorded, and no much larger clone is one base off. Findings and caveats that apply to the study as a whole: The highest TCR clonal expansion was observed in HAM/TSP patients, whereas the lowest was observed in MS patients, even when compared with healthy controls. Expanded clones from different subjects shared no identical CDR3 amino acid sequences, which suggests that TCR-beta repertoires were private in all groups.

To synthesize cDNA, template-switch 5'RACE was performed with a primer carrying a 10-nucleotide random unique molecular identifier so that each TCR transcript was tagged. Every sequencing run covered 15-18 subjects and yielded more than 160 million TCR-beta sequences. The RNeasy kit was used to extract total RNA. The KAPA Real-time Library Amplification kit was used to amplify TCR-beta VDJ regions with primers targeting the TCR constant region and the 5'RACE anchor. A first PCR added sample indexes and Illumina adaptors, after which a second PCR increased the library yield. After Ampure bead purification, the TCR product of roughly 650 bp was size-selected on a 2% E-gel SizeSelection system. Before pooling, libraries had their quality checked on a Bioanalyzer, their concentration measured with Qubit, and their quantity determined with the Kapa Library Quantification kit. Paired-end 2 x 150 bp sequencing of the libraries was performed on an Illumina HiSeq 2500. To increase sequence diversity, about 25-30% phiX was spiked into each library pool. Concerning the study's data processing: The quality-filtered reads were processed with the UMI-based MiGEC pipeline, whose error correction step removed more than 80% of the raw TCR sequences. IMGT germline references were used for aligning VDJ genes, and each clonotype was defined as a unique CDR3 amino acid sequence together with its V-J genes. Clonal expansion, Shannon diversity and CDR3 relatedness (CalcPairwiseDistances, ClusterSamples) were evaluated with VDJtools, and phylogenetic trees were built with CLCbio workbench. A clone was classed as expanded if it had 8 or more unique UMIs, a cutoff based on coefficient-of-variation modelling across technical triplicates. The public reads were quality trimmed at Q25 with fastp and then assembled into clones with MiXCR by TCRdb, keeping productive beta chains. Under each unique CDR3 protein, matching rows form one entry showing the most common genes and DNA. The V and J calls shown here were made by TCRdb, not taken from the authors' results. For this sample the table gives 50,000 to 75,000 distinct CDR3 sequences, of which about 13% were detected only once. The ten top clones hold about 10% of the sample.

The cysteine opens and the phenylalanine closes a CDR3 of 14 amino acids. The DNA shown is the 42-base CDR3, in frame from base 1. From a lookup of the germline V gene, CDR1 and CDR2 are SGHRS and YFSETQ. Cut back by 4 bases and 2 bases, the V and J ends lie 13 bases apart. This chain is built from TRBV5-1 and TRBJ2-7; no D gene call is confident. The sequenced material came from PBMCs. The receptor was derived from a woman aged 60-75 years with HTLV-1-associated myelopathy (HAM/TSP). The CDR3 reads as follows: CASSPAGLAYEQYF. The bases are TGCGCCAGCAGCCCGGCCGGGTTGGCCTACGAGCAGTACTTC. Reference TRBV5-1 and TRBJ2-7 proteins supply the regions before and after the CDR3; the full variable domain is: KAGVTQTPRYLIKTRGQQVTLSCSPISGHRSVSWYQQTPGQGLQFLFEYFSETQRNKGNFPGRFSGRQFSNSRSEMNVSTLELGDSALYLCASSPAGLAYEQYFGPGTRLTVT.